The 10 T cell receptor beta chains given below trace back to one sample, sequenced in a study of shared clonotypes between healthy human individuals. The method was immunoSEQ multiplex PCR; TCRdb's version includes in-frame clones alone and lacks a portion of them. The table includes about 180,000 clones, 80% to 95% detected once. The sample taken for sequencing was naive CD4+ T cells sorted from blood. Subset described: CD45RA+ positively selected. The receptors originated from a woman younger than 45 in good health.

The gene calls are TRBV6-6 and TRBJ2-1; no firm D call. CDR3 size: 12 residues. The V gene's germline CDR1 is MNHNY and CDR2 SVGAGI (reference sequence). The V and J ends lost 2 bases and 10 bases respectively, with 9 bases between them. CDR3 sequence reads: CASSYTEREQFF. The CDR3, as DNA: TGTGCCAGCAGTTACACTGAAAGGGAGCAGTTCTTC.

The V gene is TRBV2, the J gene TRBJ2-5; D gene ambiguous. The end of the DNA is better explained by TRBJ2-7, so the J call may be wrong. The germline V gene has CDR1 SNHLY and CDR2 FYNNEI. The CDR3 consists of 15 residues. The CDR3 nucleotides are TGTGCCAGCAGTGAAGTTCGACGGAATGACTACGAGCAGTACTTC. It encodes CASSEVRRNDYEQYF.

The chain carries TRBV19 and TRBJ1-5; weak D call: TRBD1 (6 bases). Trimming removed 10 bases at V and 3 bases at J, with 13 bases between. The V gene's germline CDR1 is LNHDA and CDR2 SQIVND (reference sequence). The CDR3 consists of 13 residues. CDR3 loop: CATRDTYNQPQHF. In nucleotides, the CDR3 is TGTGCCACCCGGGACACCTACAATCAGCCCCAGCATTTT.

The chain links TRBV11-2 to TRBJ2-7; weak D call: TRBD1 (6 bases). This CDR3 region has 15 residues. The V end lost 6 bases, the J end lost 3 bases, and 18 bases lay between the germline ends. Germline lookup yields CDR1 SGHAT and CDR2 FQNNGV. CDR3 coding DNA: TGTGCCAGCAGACAGGGCATGGCCTTGGGCTACGAGCAGTACTTC. Translated, it gives CASRQGMALGYEQYF.

The chain is built from TRBV6-4 and TRBJ1-3; 7 positions match TRBD1. The V gene end was trimmed by 1 base and the J gene end by 0 bases; junction bases not matched to a gene: 12. This CDR3 is 19 amino acids long. Germline lookup yields CDR1 MRHNA and CDR2 SNTAGT. CDR3 DNA sequence: TGTGCCAGCAGTGACTGGCGGGGGGGGACAGTAGACTCTGGAAACACCATATATTTT. Protein sequence: CASSDWRGGTVDSGNTIYF.

V usage is TRBV9 and J usage is TRBJ1-1; D possibly corresponds to TRBD1 (5 bases). Germline CDR1 is SGDLS and CDR2 is YYNGEE. CDR3 length: 15 residues. V was shortened by 7 bases and J by 2 bases, with 18 bases between the two germline ends. The CDR3 here is CASGPSGTLNTEAFF. The CDR3 region has the DNA TGTGCCAGCGGGCCGAGTGGGACCCTAAACACTGAAGCTTTCTTT.

This CDR3 reads CASRTDRGSNQPQHF. The DNA for the CDR3 is TGTGCCAGCAGGACGGACAGGGGGAGCAATCAGCCCCAGCATTTT. The V call is TRBV28, the J call TRBJ1-5; 10 nucleotides match TRBD1. The V segment lost 6 bases and the J segment 1 base; nucleotides outside the gene matches: 3. Germline CDR1 is MDHEN and CDR2 is SYDVKM. The CDR3 consists of 15 residues.

This sequence joins TRBV6-1 and TRBJ1-5; the D gene is possibly TRBD1 (6 bases). Per the germline V gene, CDR1 is MNHNS and CDR2 is SASEGT. With 3 bases removed from V and 6 bases from J, the gap between germline ends came to 9 bases. This CDR3 contains 13 residues. Here the CDR3 DNA reads TGTGCCAGCAGTGACTACAGGGTTCAGCCCCAGCATTTT. Translating gives CASSDYRVQPQHF.

This clone was observed a handful of times. This chain links TRBV29-1 with TRBJ1-1, with D tentatively TRBD1 (5 bases). Germline-derived CDR1 and CDR2 are SQVTM and ANQGSEA. This CDR3 has 11 amino acids. Trimming stripped 4 bases from V and 4 bases from J, with 7 bases between. Here the CDR3 DNA reads TGCAGCGTTGTGGGGGGCACTGAAGCTTTCTTT. Protein sequence: CSVVGGTEAFF. Together with reference TRBV29-1 and TRBJ1-1, the CDR3 gives the full variable domain: SAVISQKPSRDICQRGTSLTIQCQVDSQVTMMFWYRQQPGQSLTLIATANQGSEATYESGFVIDKFPISRPNLTFSTLTVSNMSPEDSSIYLCSVVGGTEAFFGQGTRLTVV.

The chain uses TRBV27 and TRBJ1-4, with 7 bases that match TRBD1. The germline V gene encodes CDR1 MNHEY and CDR2 SMNVEV (reference sequence). J was trimmed by 3 bases and V by 7 bases; bases with no gene match: 8. This CDR3 has 15 amino acids. The CDR3 spells CASKRDRSANEKLFF. In nucleotides, the CDR3 is TGTGCCAGCAAAAGGGACAGAAGCGCTAATGAAAAACTGTTTTTT.